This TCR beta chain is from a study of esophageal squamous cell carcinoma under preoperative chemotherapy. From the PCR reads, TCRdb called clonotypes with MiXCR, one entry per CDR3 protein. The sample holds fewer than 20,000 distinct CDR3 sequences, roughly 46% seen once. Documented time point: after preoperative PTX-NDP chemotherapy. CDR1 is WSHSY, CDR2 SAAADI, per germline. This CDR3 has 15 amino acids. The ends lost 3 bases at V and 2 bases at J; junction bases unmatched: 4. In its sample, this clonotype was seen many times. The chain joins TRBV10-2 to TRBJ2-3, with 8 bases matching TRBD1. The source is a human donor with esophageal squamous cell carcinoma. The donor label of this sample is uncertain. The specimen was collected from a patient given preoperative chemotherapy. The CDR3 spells CASSDWDRFTDTQYF. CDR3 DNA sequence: TGCGCCAGCAGTGATTGGGACAGGTTCACAGATACGCAGTATTTT.